A single sample is the source of the 22 T cell receptor beta chains below, sequenced in a study of CXCR3-negative and CXCR3-positive naive CD8 T cells. UMI labels and 5' RACE were used to prepare the TRB cDNA libraries. After re-calling the 5' RACE reads, TCRdb lists one entry per CDR3 protein, DNA absent. This sample's table reports under 75,000 distinct CDR3 sequences. Sequencing was performed on naive CXCR3- CD8+ T cells from blood. The subset was: CD45RO-CCR7+CD27+CD95- naive CD8+ T cells lacking CXCR3 (TNR3-). All receptors come from a human donor in good health. Some clones in this sample may be carry-over from other donors' samples.

This chain's CDR3 is CSATSGGDSYNEQFF. The J gene is TRBJ2-1, the V gene TRBV29-1; the TRBD2 assignment by TCRdb is unverifiable without DNA. In germline, CDR1 is SQVTM, CDR2 ANQGSEA. This CDR3 comprises 15 residues.

CDR3: CASSFDLTGGNSYEQYF. V usage is TRBV28 and J usage is TRBJ2-7; TCRdb gives TRBD1 as the D gene, but with no DNA this cannot be confirmed. Germline V lookup: CDR1 MDHEN, CDR2 SYDVKM. The CDR3 length is 17 residues.

The J gene is TRBJ2-2, the V gene TRBV19; TCRdb calls TRBD1, which cannot be checked without DNA. The germline CDR1 and CDR2 sequences are LNHDA and SQIVND (reference sequence). The CDR3 consists of 15 residues. The CDR3 sequence is CASRDATGPTGELFF. Looking up the rest from reference TRBV19 and TRBJ2-2 gives the full variable domain: DGGITQSPKYLFRKEGQNVTLSCEQNLNHDAMYWYRQDPGQGLRLIYYSQIVNDFQKGDIAEGYSVSREKKESFPLTVTSAQKNPTAFYLCASRDATGPTGELFFGEGSRLTVL.

The chain uses TRBV29-1 and TRBJ2-3; TCRdb's assignment of TRBD2 cannot be checked, as there is no DNA. In germline, CDR1 is SQVTM, CDR2 ANQGSEA. CDR3 size: 16 residues. The CDR3 here is CSVEAAGGPRSDTQYF.

The chain is built from TRBV7-3 and TRBJ2-7; TCRdb selects TRBD1, and the lack of DNA leaves this call unchecked. This CDR3 region has 14 residues. Germline V lookup: CDR1 SGHTA, CDR2 FQGTGA. The CDR3 reads CASSSTGISYEQYF.

The genes are TRBV9 and TRBJ2-7. Per germline, CDR1 SGDLS and CDR2 YYNGEE. The CDR3 consists of 14 residues. The chain's CDR3 is CASSVAGDTYEQYF.

V gene TRBV4-3 combines with J gene TRBJ2-7; TCRdb returns TRBD1, unconfirmable since there is no DNA. This CDR3 has 15 amino acids. Germline V gene sequence: CDR1 LGHNA, CDR2 YSLEER. The CDR3 region is CASSQDWPGAYGQCF.

This chain joins TRBV11-2 and TRBJ2-3; the TRBD1 assignment by TCRdb is unverifiable without DNA. The CDR3 has 17 amino acids. Per germline, CDR1 SGHAT and CDR2 FQNNGV. The CDR3 loop is CASSLELGRGKRDTQYF.

The chain uses TRBV18 and TRBJ1-4. CDR1 and CDR2 (germline): KGHSH, LQKENI. The CDR3 has 14 amino acids. CDR3 loop: CASSPADGNEKLFF.

The rearrangement links TRBV12-3 or TRBV12-4 to TRBJ1-1. The CDR3 spans 13 residues. The CDR3 spells CASSLSRNTEAFF.

The rearrangement uses TRBV29-1 and TRBJ1-1; without DNA, the TCRdb call of TRBD1 cannot be checked. CDR3 size: 11 residues. Germline CDR1 and CDR2: SQVTM and ANQGSEA. The CDR3 region is CSVERGQEAFF.

The rearrangement links TRBV18 to TRBJ2-3; TCRdb returns TRBD1, unconfirmable since there is no DNA. The CDR3 has 16 amino acids. From germline, CDR1 is KGHSH and CDR2 LQKENI. The CDR3 loop reads CASSPWRQGRTDTQYF.

The rearrangement links TRBV6-2 or TRBV6-3 to TRBJ2-1; the D call from TCRdb, TRBD1, cannot be confirmed without DNA. Per the germline V gene, CDR1 is MNHEY and CDR2 is SVGEGT. The CDR3 is made up of 15 amino acids. The CDR3 loop reads CASSYSKGHNNEQFF.

The chain uses TRBV7-6 and TRBJ2-1; the TCRdb D gene call, TRBD2, has no DNA to confirm it. The CDR3 spans 16 residues. The V gene's germline CDR1 is SGHVS and CDR2 FNYEAQ. CDR3 region: CASSLAPSGQANEQFF.

The V and J genes are TRBV11-3 and TRBJ2-3; TCRdb indicates TRBD2, and absent DNA this call remains unverified. The CDR3 sequence is 15 residues long. Germline V gives CDR1 SGHNT, CDR2 YENEEA. CDR3: CASSFLAGGVDTQYF.

The chain links TRBV19 to TRBJ2-1. In germline, CDR1 is LNHDA, CDR2 SQIVND (reference sequence). This CDR3 has 16 residues. CDR3 loop: CASTTFGRSSYNEQFF.

The chain uses TRBV12-3 or TRBV12-4 and TRBJ2-7; TCRdb names TRBD1, which stays unverified in the absence of DNA. The length of the CDR3 is 15 residues. The CDR3 protein is CASSLGGTGNYEQYF.

The CDR3 sequence: CASRTRLAGNEQFF. The chain has TRBV2 and TRBJ2-1; lacking DNA, the TRBD2 call made by TCRdb goes unchecked. The CDR3 has 14 residues. CDR1 is SNHLY, CDR2 FYNNEI, per germline.

This sequence joins TRBV29-1 and TRBJ2-2. The germline V gene encodes CDR1 SQVTM and CDR2 ANQGSEA. The CDR3 has 12 residues. CDR3 sequence: CSVEDMGGELFF.

V and J are TRBV7-9 and TRBJ2-1; no DNA is available, so the TRBD1 call from TCRdb remains unchecked. The CDR3 loop spans 13 amino acids. Germline CDR1 and CDR2: SEHNR and FQNEAQ (reference sequence). CDR3 sequence: CASSGWGDNEQFF.

The genes are TRBV18 and TRBJ2-1. The CDR3 loop spans 14 amino acids. Germline CDR1 is KGHSH and CDR2 is LQKENI. The CDR3 here is CASSPAGSNNEQFF.

V usage is TRBV14 and J usage is TRBJ2-5. The CDR3 spans 13 residues. Germline V gives CDR1 SGHDN, CDR2 FVKESK. CDR3 protein: CASSQVDGVSQYF.